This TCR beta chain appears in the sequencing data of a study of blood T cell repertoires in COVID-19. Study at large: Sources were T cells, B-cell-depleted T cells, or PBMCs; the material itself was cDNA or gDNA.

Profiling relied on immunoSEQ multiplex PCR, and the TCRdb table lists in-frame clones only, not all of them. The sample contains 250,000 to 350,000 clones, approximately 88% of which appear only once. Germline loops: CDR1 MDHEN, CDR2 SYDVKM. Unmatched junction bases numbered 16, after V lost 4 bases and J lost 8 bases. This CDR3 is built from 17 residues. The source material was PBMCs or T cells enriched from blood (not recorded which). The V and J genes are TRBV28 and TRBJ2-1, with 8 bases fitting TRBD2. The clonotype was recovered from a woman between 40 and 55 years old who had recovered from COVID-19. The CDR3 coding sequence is TGTGCCAGCAGTTCCTGGAGCGGGAGCAAGGGGAGCGATGAGCAGTTCTTC. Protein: CASSSWSGSKGSDEQFF.